The clone carrying this T cell receptor (beta chain) was observed once. Its specificity is unknown. Amplification used 60 Vbeta primers and 13 Jbeta primers. TCRdb's copy holds only in-frame clones and misses some; the assay was immunoSEQ multiplex PCR. The data hold 12,000 to 15,000 clones, with around 58% observed a single time. These data come from a study of cytomegalovirus exposure and HLA in healthy donors. Study-wide results and limits: Serostatus for CMV was the only available immune exposure information.

The CDR3 sequence is 16 residues long. Trimming shortened V by 1 base and J by 4 bases, and 14 bases separated the two germline ends. Germline-derived CDR1 and CDR2 are SGHTA and FQGNSA. This receptor was obtained from a woman aged 45-65 years in good health and CMV-seropositive. The sequenced sample was PBMCs. The V and J genes are TRBV7-2 and TRBJ1-5; a possible D gene is TRBD1 (5 bases). The CDR3 loop reads CASSLGLGGGNQPQHF. DNA of the CDR3: TGTGCCAGCAGCTTAGGGTTGGGCGGGGGGAATCAGCCCCAGCATTTT.